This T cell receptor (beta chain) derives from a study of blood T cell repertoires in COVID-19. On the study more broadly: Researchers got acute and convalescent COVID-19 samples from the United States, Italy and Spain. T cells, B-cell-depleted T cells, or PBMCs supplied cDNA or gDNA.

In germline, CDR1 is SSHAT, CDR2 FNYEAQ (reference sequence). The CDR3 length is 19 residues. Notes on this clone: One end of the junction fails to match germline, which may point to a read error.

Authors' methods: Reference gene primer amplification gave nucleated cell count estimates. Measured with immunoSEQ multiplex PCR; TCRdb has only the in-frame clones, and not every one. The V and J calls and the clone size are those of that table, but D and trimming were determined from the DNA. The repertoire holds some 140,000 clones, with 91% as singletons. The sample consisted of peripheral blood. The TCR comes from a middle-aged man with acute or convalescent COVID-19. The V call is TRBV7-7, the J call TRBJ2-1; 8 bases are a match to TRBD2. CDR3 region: CASSPQAWRGVGPYNEQFF. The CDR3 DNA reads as TGTGCTAGCAGCCCCCAAGCTTGGCGGGGGGTAGGTCCTTACAATGAGCAGTTCTTC.